A single sample gave rise to the 17 T cell receptor beta chains below, sequenced in a study of shared clonotypes between healthy human individuals (dated by TCRdb to about 2020). Receptor amplification or capture employed the immunoSEQ multiplex PCR assay. TCRdb stores this immuneACCESS table with in-frame sequences only. Part of the clones is absent; in the studies checked, under half of the shortfall reflects unresolved V genes, and no reason is known for the rest. In this sample the table shows 2 million to 2.5 million clones, just under 95% of which occur a single time. The ten largest clones represent 0.3% to 0.4% of the sample. Material for sequencing was naive CD4+ T cells from PBMCs. Reading the label with the study, this specimen's cell subset or site is: CD45RA+ positively selected. The receptors were sampled from a man between 18 and 29 years old in good health. Some clones in this sample may be carry-over from other donors' samples.

The chain employs TRBV10-3 and TRBJ2-3, with D hard to call. V lost 5 bases to trimming and J lost 1 base, with 13 bases between them. The CDR3 spans 15 residues. CDR1 is ENHRY, CDR2 SYGVKD, per germline. In DNA, the CDR3 is TGTGCCATCAGTAACAGTGGGCCCCGCACAGATACGCAGTATTTT. Protein product: CAISNSGPRTDTQYF.

The chain carries TRBV6-1 and TRBJ2-2; D possibly corresponds to TRBD2 (6 bases). CDR3 size: 15 residues. Looked up from germline, CDR1 is MNHNS and CDR2 is SASEGT. V shed 2 bases and J shed 8 bases, with 15 bases lying between them. CDR3 bases: TGTGCCAGCAGTGAACTGGGGACTGCCTTTGGGGAGCTGTTTTTT. This encodes CASSELGTAFGELFF.

Worth noting for this clone: The identical CDR3 is also encoded by other nucleotide sequences in the sample. The CDR3 nucleotides read TGTGCCAGCAGCTTGTCGGGGGGGACTGAAGCTTTCTTT. Its protein is CASSLSGGTEAFF. This sequence joins TRBV11-2 and TRBJ1-1, with D perhaps matching TRBD1 (5 bases). This CDR3 is 13 amino acids long. V dropped 3 bases and J dropped 5 bases, with 10 bases sitting between them. CDR1 and CDR2 (germline): SGHAT, FQNNGV.

The rearrangement joins TRBV5-1 to TRBJ2-7; tentatively, D is TRBD2 (6 bases). There are 15 residues in the CDR3. The V gene's germline CDR1 is SGHRS and CDR2 YFSETQ. With 5 bases removed from V and 0 bases from J, the gap between germline ends came to 15 bases. CDR3 amino acids: CASRRDFSSSYEQYF. As DNA, the CDR3 is TGCGCCAGCAGACGGGACTTCTCGAGCTCCTACGAGCAGTACTTC.

J is TRBJ1-1 and V is TRBV5-1, with TRBD1 identical over 12 bases. V lost 4 bases and J lost 3; bases outside the gene matches: 7. Germline assignment: CDR1 SGHRS and CDR2 YFSETQ. This CDR3 comprises 16 residues. The CDR3 is CASSDGTGGEDTEAFF. CDR3 DNA: TGCGCCAGCAGCGACGGGACAGGGGGCGAGGACACTGAAGCTTTCTTT.

This clone has just one count. The J gene is TRBJ1-5, the V gene TRBV13, with a weak D call TRBD1 (6 bases). Germline V gene sequence: CDR1 PRHDT, CDR2 FYEKMQ (reference sequence). The CDR3 totals 16 residues. Between the trimmed V and J ends, which lost 2 bases and 1 base, there was a span of 12 bases. The CDR3 nucleotides are TGTGCCAGCAGCTTATGGGCCGGGGGCAGCAATCAGCCCCAGCATTTT. It encodes CASSLWAGGSNQPQHF.

The genes are TRBV4-2 and TRBJ2-7; a weak D match, TRBD2 (6 bases). The CDR3 has 17 amino acids. Looked up from germline, CDR1 is LGHNA and CDR2 is YNFKEQ. V lost 2 bases to trimming and J lost 6 bases, with 23 bases between them. CDR3 nucleotide sequence: TGTGCCAGCAGCCAATACGAAACTAGCCCCGTGAGCGGCGAGCAGTACTTC. Its translation is CASSQYETSPVSGEQYF.

The table lists this clone with a count of one. V usage is TRBV2 and J usage is TRBJ2-7; D unclear. The length of the CDR3 is 10 residues. Germline V gene sequence: CDR1 SNHLY, CDR2 FYNNEI. The V gene lost 3 bases and the J gene lost 7 bases, with 4 bases spanning the gap. The CDR3 loop reads CASSEVEQYF. CDR3 DNA: TGTGCCAGCAGTGAGGTGGAGCAGTACTTC.

The chain joins TRBV5-1 to TRBJ2-5, with D perhaps matching TRBD2 (6 bases). CDR3 size: 14 residues. The germline V gene encodes CDR1 SGHRS and CDR2 YFSETQ. V dropped 4 bases and J dropped 4 bases, with 14 bases sitting between them. Here the CDR3 DNA reads TGCGCCAGCAGCGTTACAGCCGGGGGAGAGACCCAGTACTTC. Protein product: CASSVTAGGETQYF. Combining the CDR3 with reference TRBV5-1 and TRBJ2-5 gives the whole variable domain KAGVTQTPRYLIKTRGQQVTLSCSPISGHRSVSWYQQTPGQGLQFLFEYFSETQRNKGNFPGRFSGRQFSNSRSEMNVSTLELGDSALYLCASSVTAGGETQYFGPGTRLLVL.

The chain employs TRBV18 and TRBJ1-5; 8 nucleotides align to TRBD1. The junction had 13 bases not matched to a gene; V was cut back by 5 bases and J by 7 bases. Per the germline V gene, CDR1 is KGHSH and CDR2 is LQKENI. The length of the CDR3 is 16 residues. CDR3 sequence reads: CASSSDSTGVGQPQHF. CDR3 sequence (DNA): TGTGCCAGCTCATCAGATTCGACAGGGGTCGGCCAGCCCCAGCATTTT.

This rearrangement joins TRBV6-1 to TRBJ1-5; 7 bases are shared with TRBD1. The junction had 4 bases not matched to a gene; V was cut back by 4 bases and J by 7 bases. CDR3 length equals 13 residues. Per germline, CDR1 MNHNS and CDR2 SASEGT. The CDR3 nucleotides are TGTGCCAGCAGTGGGGACAGTCTACAGCCCCAGCATTTT. Protein product: CASSGDSLQPQHF.

This clone turned up a few times. The chain carries TRBV30 and TRBJ1-1; a weak D match, TRBD1 (6 bases). With 4 bases removed from V and 5 bases from J, the gap between germline ends came to 14 bases. The CDR3 has 13 amino acids. Germline CDR1 is GTSNPN and CDR2 is SVGIG (reference sequence). CDR3 sequence (DNA): TGTGCCTGGATAGTCGGGAGGGGGACTGAAGCTTTCTTT. Protein product: CAWIVGRGTEAFF.

This clone appeared once. The chain recombines TRBV25-1 with TRBJ1-5; D possibly corresponds to TRBD1 (5 bases). CDR1 and CDR2 from the germline V gene are MGHDK and SYGVNS. V lost 1 base and J lost 0, with 10 bases in between. The CDR3 loop spans 16 amino acids. CDR3 DNA sequence: TGTGCCAGCAGTGAATGGAAGGGGCGTAGCAATCAGCCCCAGCATTTT. Its translation is CASSEWKGRSNQPQHF.

The rearrangement links TRBV7-6 to TRBJ2-7; D assignment may be TRBD1 or TRBD2 (5 bases each). Germline V CDR1 and CDR2: SGHVS, FNYEAQ. Trimming cost V 0 bases and J 3 bases, with 9 bases left between them. The CDR3 totals 14 residues. The CDR3 bases are TGTGCCAGCAGCTTAGCCGGGACGGACTACGAGCAGTACTTC. Translated: CASSLAGTDYEQYF.

V usage is TRBV30 and J usage is TRBJ2-1, with 13 bases matching TRBD2. J gave up 1 base and V 0 bases, and 12 bases lay outside the gene matches. The germline V gene encodes CDR1 GTSNPN and CDR2 SVGIG (reference sequence). CDR3 length: 20 residues. The CDR3 nucleotides are TGTGCCTGGAGTGTACCACTACTAGCGGGAGGGCGATGGTCCTACAATGAGCAGTTCTTC. This translates into CAWSVPLLAGGRWSYNEQFF.

A note on this clone: At the DNA level, this CDR3 is encoded by other sequences in the same sample as well. The J gene is TRBJ2-7, the V gene TRBV2; 10 nucleotides match TRBD1. Germline V lookup: CDR1 SNHLY, CDR2 FYNNEI. This CDR3 spans 12 amino acids. The junction had 6 bases not matched to a gene; V was cut back by 11 bases and J by 5 bases. CDR3 amino acids: CASRDRGDEQYF. Written as DNA, the CDR3 is TGTGCCTCCCGGGACAGGGGCGACGAGCAGTACTTC.

The chain joins TRBV2 to TRBJ2-7, with D hard to call. Germline values: CDR1 SNHLY, CDR2 FYNNEI. Trimming pared 5 bases from V and 3 bases from J, leaving 8 bases between. The length of the CDR3 is 12 residues. The CDR3: CASSPRFYEQYF. As DNA, the CDR3 is TGTGCCAGCAGTCCCCGCTTCTACGAGCAGTACTTC.